A single sample gave rise to the 17 T cell receptor beta chains below, sequenced in a study of regulatory T cells in long-lasting Graves disease. HTBI primers from iRepertoire and Arm-PCR of CDR3 regions yielded the TCR beta libraries. One entry per CDR3 protein, called by TCRdb with MiXCR from the multiplex PCR reads. The sample has about 290,000 distinct CDR3 sequences, roughly a fifth seen once. Time point here: persistent/refractory GD, antithyroid drugs over 5 years with positive TRAb. The TCR library was made from RNA that had been extracted from PBMCs in TRIzol. The material was peripheral blood mononuclear cells (PBMCs), obtained when the disease was refractory, from a patient treated with antithyroid drugs. Receptor source: a female donor with Graves disease.

This clonotype was observed at least ten times. This chain joins TRBV7-2 and TRBJ2-6, with D unresolved. Germline V gene lookup returns CDR1 SGHTA and CDR2 FQGNSA. This CDR3 spans 15 amino acids. V gave up 1 base and J gave up 0 bases, with 4 bases separating them. The CDR3 region has the DNA TGTGCCAGCAGCTTAGTTAGCTCTGGGGCCAACGTCCTGACTTTC. This encodes CASSLVSSGANVLTF.

This clonotype has just a few counts. The chain carries TRBV6-1 and TRBJ1-5; TRBD1 is a possible D gene (5 bases). The V gene lost 5 bases and the J gene lost 2 bases, with 13 bases spanning the gap. The CDR3 totals 15 residues. Per the germline V gene, CDR1 is MNHNS and CDR2 is SASEGT. The CDR3 loop is CASSQLPTGNQPQHF. CDR3 sequence (DNA): TGTGCCAGCAGTCAGCTCCCGACAGGCAATCAGCCCCAGCATTTT.

The rearrangement uses TRBV18 and TRBJ1-3; tentatively, D is TRBD1 (6 bases). The CDR3 is made up of 15 amino acids. Germline CDR1 is KGHSH and CDR2 is LQKENI. The V end lost 3 bases, the J end lost 4 bases, and 13 bases lay between the germline ends. CDR3 amino acids: CASSPSGVTGNTIYF. CDR3 coding DNA: TGTGCCAGCTCACCGTCAGGGGTAACCGGAAACACCATATATTTT.

The CDR3 loop reads CSARGGSGPAGETQYF. The CDR3 DNA is TGCAGTGCTAGGGGAGGGTCAGGGCCAGCGGGAGAGACCCAGTACTTC. The V call is TRBV20-1, the J call TRBJ2-5; 7 bases align to TRBD2. V was pared by 3 bases and J by 4 bases, with 14 bases of the junction left unmatched. There are 16 residues in the CDR3. Germline values: CDR1 DFQATT, CDR2 SNEGSKA (reference sequence).

This chain connects TRBV30 to TRBJ2-2, with 7 bases that match TRBD1. The trim removed 7 bases at V and 0 bases at J, leaving 8 bases unmatched. From germline, CDR1 is GTSNPN and CDR2 SVGIG (reference sequence). This CDR3 spans 15 amino acids. Here the CDR3 reads CASKGGQTNTGELFF. CDR3 bases: TGTGCCTCGAAAGGGGGACAGACGAACACCGGGGAGCTGTTTTTT.

This chain joins TRBV20-1 and TRBJ1-2; D unresolved. The germline CDR1 and CDR2 sequences are DFQATT and SNEGSKA (reference sequence). The V end was cut by 6 bases, the J end by 3 bases, with 11 bases between. The CDR3 loop spans 12 amino acids. CDR3 residues: CSASIMDYGYTF. In DNA form, the CDR3 reads TGCAGTGCAAGCATAATGGACTATGGCTACACCTTC.

The rearrangement uses TRBV20-1 and TRBJ2-5; no clear D. Germline CDR1 DFQATT, CDR2 SNEGSKA (reference sequence). The ends were cut back, 3 bases at V and 0 bases at J, with 8 bases in the middle. This CDR3 is built from 13 residues. The CDR3 DNA sequence: TGCAGTGCTAGGTGGTCAGACCAAGAGACCCAGTACTTC. This encodes CSARWSDQETQYF.

This clonotype was seen ten or more times. CDR3 residues: CAWSSGTGDTEAFF. The CDR3 DNA follows: TGTGCCTGGAGTTCTGGGACAGGGGACACTGAAGCTTTCTTT. The V and J genes are TRBV30 and TRBJ1-1; TRBD1 matches 10 bases. Per germline, CDR1 GTSNPN and CDR2 SVGIG (reference sequence). The CDR3 has 14 residues. V gave up 2 bases and J gave up 3 bases; unmatched junction bases: 3. Based on the CDR3 plus reference TRBV30 and TRBJ1-1, the full variable domain is SQTIHQWPATLVQPVGSPLSLECTVEGTSNPNLYWYRQAAGRGLQLLFYSVGIGQISSEVPQNLSASRPQDRQFILSSKKLLLSDSGFYLCAWSSGTGDTEAFFGQGTRLTVV.

This clonotype was recorded at least ten times. The J gene is TRBJ1-2, the V gene TRBV27, with D tentatively TRBD1 (6 bases). This CDR3 has 14 residues. Trimming removed 0 bases at V and 4 bases at J, with 9 bases between. Per the germline V gene, CDR1 is MNHEY and CDR2 is SMNVEV (reference sequence). CDR3 nucleotide sequence: TGTGCCAGCAGTTTATCCCTGACAGGCTATGGCTACACCTTC. Translating it yields CASSLSLTGYGYTF.

V is TRBV7-8 and J is TRBJ2-5; TRBD2 agrees at 12 bases. The germline gives CDR1 SGHVS, CDR2 FQNEAQ. The CDR3 is 15 residues long. The J segment lost 2 bases and the V segment lost 5 bases, leaving 3 bases of the junction unmatched. In DNA form, the CDR3 reads TGTGCCAGCAGCGAGGGGACTAGCGGGCAAGAGACCCAGTACTTC. The encoded protein is CASSEGTSGQETQYF.

This clonotype was counted at least ten times. V usage is TRBV28 and J usage is TRBJ1-1, with D possibly being TRBD1 (6 bases). Germline values: CDR1 MDHEN, CDR2 SYDVKM. V lost 2 bases and J 13 bases, leaving 20 bases between the germline ends. The CDR3 totals 14 residues. The CDR3 sequence: CASSLDAAGGRGFF. CDR3 in DNA: TGTGCCAGCAGTTTAGACGCGGCCGGGGGGCGCGGTTTCTTT.

This clonotype was counted only a few times. The chain is built from TRBV6-1 and TRBJ2-2; TRBD1 matches at 11 bases. CDR3 length: 14 residues. V lost 8 bases to trimming and J lost 7 bases; unmatched junction nucleotides: 6. Germline-derived CDR1 and CDR2 are MNHNS and SASEGT. CDR3 coding DNA: TGTGCCAGCCTGGACAGGGGGCTTGGCGGGGAGCTGTTTTTT. This translates into CASLDRGLGGELFF.

This clonotype was detected ten times or more. This chain joins TRBV7-2 and TRBJ2-7; 9 positions match TRBD2. Trimming took 4 bases from V and 4 from J; bases not matched to a gene: 2. This CDR3 is built from 13 residues. Germline V gene data show CDR1 as SGHTA and CDR2 as FQGNSA. The CDR3 region has the DNA TGTGCCAGCAGCTGGCGGGAGGGTTACGAGCAGTACTTC. As protein: CASSWREGYEQYF.

The CDR3 region is CASSFDGDTIYF. The CDR3 DNA follows: TGTGCCAGCAGTTTCGACGGGGACACCATATATTTT. The chain recombines TRBV28 with TRBJ1-3; D uncertain. The CDR3 is 12 amino acids. V was cut by 3 bases and J by 8 bases, with 8 bases left in between. CDR1 and CDR2 (germline): MDHEN, SYDVKM.

A note on this clonotype: One base separates it from a far larger clone, so it is likely a read error. The genes are TRBV6-1 and TRBJ2-1, with 11 bases aligning to TRBD2. This CDR3 has 13 amino acids. Looked up from germline, CDR1 is MNHNS and CDR2 is SASEGT. The CDR3, as DNA: TGTGCCAGCAGGGGACTAGCGGAAGAGACCCAGCACTTC. It is translated as CASRGLAEETQHF.

CDR3 nucleotide sequence: TGTGCCAGCAGCCAAGAGGAAGCGGGAGGGGAGACCCAGTACTTC. Amino acid sequence: CASSQEEAGGETQYF. The chain joins TRBV4-2 to TRBJ2-5, with 10 positions matching TRBD2. This CDR3 is built from 15 residues. V was pared by 0 bases and J by 5 bases, with 3 bases of the junction left unmatched. From germline, CDR1 is LGHNA and CDR2 YNFKEQ.

The table lists this clonotype with a few counts. The chain couples TRBV30 to TRBJ2-7, with D perhaps being TRBD1 or TRBD2 (5 bases each). The length of the CDR3 is 14 residues. Trimming removed 0 bases from V and 6 bases from J, with 15 bases in between. The germline CDR1 and CDR2 sequences are GTSNPN and SVGIG (reference sequence). Here the CDR3 DNA reads TGTGCCTGGAGTGTAACAGGTTCCCGGGGCGAGCAGTACTTC. Its translation: CAWSVTGSRGEQYF.